The present TCR beta chain was sequenced within a study of cytomegalovirus exposure and HLA in healthy donors. Whole-study findings and limits: An ancestry cluster, one associated with Asian ancestry, reportedly showed fewer N-insertions than the 666-donor mean in a later analysis.

This PCR relied on a set of 60 Vbeta primers and 13 Jbeta primers. Some clones are missing from TCRdb's copy, which holds only in-frame ones; the method was immunoSEQ multiplex PCR. The sample has fewer than 110,000 clones; approximately 84% are singletons. For this clone: The antigen remains unidentified.

Germline V gene sequence: CDR1 MGHDK, CDR2 SYGVNS. The CDR3 loop spans 15 amino acids. V shed 3 bases, J shed 4 bases, and the junction held 4 bases outside the gene matches. The V call is TRBV25-1, the J call TRBJ1-5; 9 bases match TRBD1. This clonotype was sampled from a man in his thirties or forties in good health and CMV-seronegative. The sequenced sample was PBMCs. CDR3 region: CASSDSGTGNQPQHF. The CDR3 DNA reads TGTGCCAGCAGTGATTCCGGGACAGGGAATCAGCCCCAGCATTTT. Looking up the rest from reference TRBV25-1 and TRBJ1-5 gives the full variable domain: EADIYQTPRYLVIGTGKKITLECSQTMGHDKMYWYQQDPGMELHLIHYSYGVNSTEKGDLSSESTVSRIRTEHFPLTLESARPSHTSQYLCASSDSGTGNQPQHFGDGTRLSIL.